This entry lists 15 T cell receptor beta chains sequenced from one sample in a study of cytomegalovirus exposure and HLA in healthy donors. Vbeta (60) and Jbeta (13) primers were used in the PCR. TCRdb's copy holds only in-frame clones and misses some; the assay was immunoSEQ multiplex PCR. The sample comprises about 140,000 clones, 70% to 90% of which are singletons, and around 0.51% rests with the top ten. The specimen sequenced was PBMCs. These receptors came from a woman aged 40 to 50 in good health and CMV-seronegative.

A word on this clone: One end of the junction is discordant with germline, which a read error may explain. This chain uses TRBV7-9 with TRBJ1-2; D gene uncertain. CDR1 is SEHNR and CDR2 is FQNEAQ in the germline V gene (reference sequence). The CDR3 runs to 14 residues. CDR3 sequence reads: CSSSLDNRRGGYTF. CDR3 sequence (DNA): TGTTCCAGCAGCTTAGATAATCGACGGGGTGGCTACACCTTC.

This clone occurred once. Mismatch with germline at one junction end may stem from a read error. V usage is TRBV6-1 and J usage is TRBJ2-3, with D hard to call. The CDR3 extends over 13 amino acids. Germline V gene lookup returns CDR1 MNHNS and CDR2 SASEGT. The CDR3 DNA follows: TGTGCCGGCAGCGAGGCGAATTCAGATACGCAGTATTTT. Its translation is CAGSEANSDTQYF.

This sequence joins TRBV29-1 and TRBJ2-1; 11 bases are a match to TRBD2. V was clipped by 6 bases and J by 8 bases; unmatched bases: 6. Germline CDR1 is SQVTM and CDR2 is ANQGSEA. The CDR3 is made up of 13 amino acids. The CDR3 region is CSVTSGRLDEQFF. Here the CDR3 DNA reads TGCAGCGTAACTAGCGGGAGATTAGATGAGCAGTTCTTC.

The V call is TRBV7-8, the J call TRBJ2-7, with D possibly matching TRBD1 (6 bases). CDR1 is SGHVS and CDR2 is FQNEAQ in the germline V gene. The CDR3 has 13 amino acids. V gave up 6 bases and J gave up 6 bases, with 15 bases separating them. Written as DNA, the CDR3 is TGTGCCAGCAGTACAAAGACAGGCGGCGAGCAGTACTTC. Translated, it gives CASSTKTGGEQYF.

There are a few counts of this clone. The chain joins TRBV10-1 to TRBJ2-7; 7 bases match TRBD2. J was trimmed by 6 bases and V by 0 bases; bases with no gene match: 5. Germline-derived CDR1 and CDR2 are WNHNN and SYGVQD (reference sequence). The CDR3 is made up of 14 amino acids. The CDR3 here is CASSESPGGAEQYF. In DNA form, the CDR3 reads TGCGCCAGCAGTGAGTCTCCGGGAGGAGCCGAGCAGTACTTC.

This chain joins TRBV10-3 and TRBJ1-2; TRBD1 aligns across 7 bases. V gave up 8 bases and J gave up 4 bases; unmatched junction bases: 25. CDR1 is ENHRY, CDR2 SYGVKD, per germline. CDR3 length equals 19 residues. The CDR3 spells CAIGISQVLRGHRGYGYTF. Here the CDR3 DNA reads TGTGCCATCGGAATAAGCCAAGTCTTGAGGGGGCATCGCGGCTATGGCTACACCTTC.

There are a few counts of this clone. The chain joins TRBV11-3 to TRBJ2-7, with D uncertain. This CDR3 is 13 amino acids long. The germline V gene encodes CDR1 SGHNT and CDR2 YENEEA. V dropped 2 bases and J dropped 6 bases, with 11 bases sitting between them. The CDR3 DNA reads TGTGCCAGCAGCTTACTATCACTCGGCGAGCAGTACTTC. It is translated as CASSLLSLGEQYF. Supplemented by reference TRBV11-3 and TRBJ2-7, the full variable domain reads EAGVVQSPRYKIIEKKQPVAFWCNPISGHNTLYWYLQNLGQGPELLIRYENEEAVDDSQLPKDRFSAERLKGVDSTLKIQPAELGDSAVYLCASSLLSLGEQYFGPGTRLTVT.

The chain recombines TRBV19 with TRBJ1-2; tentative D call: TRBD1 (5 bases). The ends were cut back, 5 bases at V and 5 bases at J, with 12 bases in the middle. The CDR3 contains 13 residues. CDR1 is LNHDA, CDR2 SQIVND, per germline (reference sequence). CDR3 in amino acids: CASSSGVLYGYTF. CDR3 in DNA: TGTGCCAGTAGTTCGGGGGTTTTGTATGGCTACACCTTC.

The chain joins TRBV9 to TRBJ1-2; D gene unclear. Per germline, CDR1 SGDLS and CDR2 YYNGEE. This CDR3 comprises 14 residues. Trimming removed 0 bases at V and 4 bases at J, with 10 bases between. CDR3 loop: CASSVGGGSYGYTF. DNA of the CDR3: TGTGCCAGCAGCGTAGGCGGAGGGAGCTATGGCTACACCTTC.

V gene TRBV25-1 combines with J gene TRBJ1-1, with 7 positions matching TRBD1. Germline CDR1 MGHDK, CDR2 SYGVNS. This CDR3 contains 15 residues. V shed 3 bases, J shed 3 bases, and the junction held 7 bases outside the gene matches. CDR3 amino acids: CASSDPGTDYTEAFF. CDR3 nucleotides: TGTGCCAGCAGTGACCCCGGGACAGACTACACTGAAGCTTTCTTT.

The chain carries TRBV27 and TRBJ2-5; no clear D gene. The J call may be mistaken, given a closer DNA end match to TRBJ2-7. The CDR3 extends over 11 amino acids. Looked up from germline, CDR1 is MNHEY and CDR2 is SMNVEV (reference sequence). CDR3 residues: CASSPGYEQYF. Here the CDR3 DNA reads TGTGCCAGCAGTCCCGGGTACGAGCAGTACTTC.

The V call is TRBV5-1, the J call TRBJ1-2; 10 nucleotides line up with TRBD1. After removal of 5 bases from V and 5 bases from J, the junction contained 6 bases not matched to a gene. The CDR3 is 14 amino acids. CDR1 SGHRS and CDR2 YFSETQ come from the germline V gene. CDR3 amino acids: CASRWDRGPYGYTF. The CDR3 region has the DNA TGCGCCAGCAGGTGGGACAGGGGCCCTTATGGCTACACCTTC.

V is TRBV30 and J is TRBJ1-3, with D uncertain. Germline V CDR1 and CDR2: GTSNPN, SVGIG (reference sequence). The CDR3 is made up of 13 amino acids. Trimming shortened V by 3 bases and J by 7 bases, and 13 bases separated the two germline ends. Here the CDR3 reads CAWSKVLSNTIYF. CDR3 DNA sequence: TGTGCCTGGAGCAAAGTTCTTAGTAACACCATATATTTT. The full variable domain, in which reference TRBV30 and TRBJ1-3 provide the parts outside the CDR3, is SQTIHQWPATLVQPVGSPLSLECTVEGTSNPNLYWYRQAAGRGLQLLFYSVGIGQISSEVPQNLSASRPQDRQFILSSKKLLLSDSGFYLCAWSKVLSNTIYFGEGSWLTVV.

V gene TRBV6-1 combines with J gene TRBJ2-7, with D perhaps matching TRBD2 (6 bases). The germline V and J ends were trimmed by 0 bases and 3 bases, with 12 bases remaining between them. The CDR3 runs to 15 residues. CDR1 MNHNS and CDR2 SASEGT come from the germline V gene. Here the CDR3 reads CASSEAASEVYEQYF. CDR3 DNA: TGTGCCAGCAGTGAAGCGGCTAGCGAGGTCTACGAGCAGTACTTC.

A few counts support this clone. The CDR3 DNA sequence: TGTGCCAGCAGCTTGGGTTTCAGGGATGAGCAGTTCTTC. It is translated as CASSLGFRDEQFF. J is TRBJ2-1 and V is TRBV5-4; D might be TRBD1 (5 bases). The V gene's germline CDR1 is SGHNT and CDR2 YYREEE (reference sequence). V was clipped by 0 bases and J by 8 bases, with 9 bases between them. The CDR3 runs to 13 residues. The whole variable domain, remainder taken from reference TRBV5-4 and TRBJ2-1, is ETGVTQSPTHLIKTRGQQVTLRCSSQSGHNTVSWYQQALGQGPQFIFQYYREEENGRGNFPPRFSGLQFPNYSSELNVNALELDDSALYLCASSLGFRDEQFFGPGTRLTVL.